A selection of T cell receptor beta chains follows, all from one sample in a study of vaccination effects on CD4 cells after COVID-19. The antigens for these receptors are not known. Method: immunoSEQ multiplex PCR; TCRdb's copy keeps in-frame clones and lacks some. The sample has approximately 37,000 clones, around two thirds seen once; the top ten hold 7% to 8%. The sequences come from CD4+ T cells from PBMCs cultured without peptide, collected after COVID-19 vaccination. The receptors were gathered from a human donor who received a COVID-19 vaccine. The CDR3 runs from the conserved cysteine through the conserved F or W. Fields, in order: D gene, clone size, V gene, CDR3 length, J gene, CDR3 protein, CDR3 DNA. The D gene is left open where the match is weak. A clone size is listed for some rows: how often the clone was seen (once, few, many), or a class if it is expanded.

D: TRBD1
size: -
V: TRBV10-3
length: 15
J: TRBJ1-6
CDR3: CAISPGQGARSPLHF
DNA: TGTGCCATCAGTCCCGGACAGGGGGCTCGTTCACCCCTCCACTTT

D: TRBD1
size: -
V: TRBV5-1
length: 19
J: TRBJ2-1
CDR3: CASSLEWEKGQFHYNEQFF
DNA: TGCGCCAGCAGCTTGGAGTGGGAAAAGGGACAGTTTCACTACAATGAGCAGTTCTTC

D: TRBD2
size: -
V: TRBV5-1
length: 19
J: TRBJ2-1
CDR3: CASSPGLAGGPSSYNEQFF
DNA: TGTGCCAGCAGCCCTGGACTAGCGGGAGGACCGAGCTCCTACAATGAGCAGTTCTTC

D: -
size: -
V: TRBV6-5
length: 14
J: TRBJ2-2
CDR3: CASRTNTNTGELFF
DNA: TGTGCCAGCAGGACGAACACGAACACCGGGGAGCTGTTTTTT

D: -
size: once
V: TRBV5-4
length: 15
J: TRBJ1-4
CDR3: CASSTDSLTNEKLFF
DNA: TGTGCCAGCAGCACTGACAGCCTGACTAATGAAAAACTGTTTTTT

D: -
size: -
V: TRBV21-1
length: 21
J: TRBJ2-5
CDR3: CASSKPPDIVGTPVRCQTQYF
DNA: TGTGCCAGCAGCAAGCCCCCGGACATTGTGGGGACTCCCGTGAGGTGCCAGACCCAGTACTTC

D: -
size: -
V: TRBV18
length: 17
J: TRBJ1-1
CDR3: CASSHQEYVGGDTEAFF
DNA: TGTGCCAGCTCTCACCAGGAGTATGTCGGGGGGGACACTGAAGCTTTCTTT

D: TRBD1
size: few
V: TRBV4-2
length: 16
J: TRBJ2-2
CDR3: CASSRTGQGNTGELFF
DNA: TGTGCCAGCAGCCGGACGGGACAGGGAAACACCGGGGAGCTGTTTTTT

D: -
size: -
V: TRBV24-1
length: 13
J: TRBJ2-5
CDR3: CATSGLGSETQYF
DNA: TGTGCCACCAGCGGTCTAGGTAGTGAGACCCAGTACTTC

D: TRBD2
size: -
V: TRBV6-2/TRBV6-3
length: 19
J: TRBJ2-3
CDR3: CASSYPYPGLAENTDTQYF
DNA: TGTGCCAGCAGTTACCCCTACCCGGGACTAGCGGAGAACACAGATACGCAGTATTTT

D: -
size: few
V: TRBV10-1
length: 15
J: TRBJ2-7
CDR3: CASSESGGKAYEQYF
DNA: TGCGCCAGCAGTGAGTCAGGGGGTAAGGCGTACGAGCAGTACTTC

D: TRBD1
size: -
V: TRBV5-6
length: 15
J: TRBJ1-1
CDR3: CASSRRTGINTEAFF
DNA: TGTGCCAGCAGCCGGCGGACAGGAATTAACACTGAAGCTTTCTTT

D: -
size: -
V: TRBV5-1
length: 15
J: TRBJ2-7
CDR3: CASSLFGTGSYEQYF
DNA: TGCGCCAGCAGCTTATTCGGGACGGGCTCCTACGAGCAGTACTTC

D: -
size: -
V: TRBV29-1
length: 13
J: TRBJ2-5
CDR3: CSAHSGSQETQYF
DNA: TGCAGCGCCCACTCGGGCAGCCAAGAGACCCAGTACTTC

D: -
size: -
V: TRBV7-9
length: 13
J: TRBJ2-7
CDR3: CASSLAGWNEQYF
DNA: TGTGCCAGCAGCTTAGCGGGGTGGAACGAGCAGTACTTC

D: -
size: once
V: TRBV18
length: 18
J: TRBJ2-6
CDR3: CASSMPNRVPSGANVLTF
DNA: TGTGCCAGCTCAATGCCGAACAGGGTCCCTTCTGGGGCCAACGTCCTGACTTTC

D: -
size: -
V: TRBV11-2
length: 13
J: TRBJ2-7
CDR3: CASSRDLPYEQYF
DNA: TGTGCCAGCAGTAGGGACTTACCCTACGAGCAGTACTTC

D: TRBD1
size: -
V: TRBV7-9
length: 12
J: TRBJ2-7
CDR3: CASSPGTGEQYF
DNA: TGTGCCAGCAGCCCTGGGACAGGCGAGCAGTACTTC

D: -
size: -
V: TRBV5-6
length: 16
J: TRBJ1-1
CDR3: CASSRLRGQADTEAFF
DNA: TGTGCCAGCAGCCGTCTTCGGGGTCAGGCCGACACTGAAGCTTTCTTT

D: TRBD1
size: -
V: TRBV15
length: 14
J: TRBJ1-1
CDR3: CATSRTGVDTEAFF
DNA: TGTGCCACCAGCAGGACAGGGGTAGATACTGAAGCTTTCTTT

D: -
size: few
V: TRBV5-1
length: 13
J: TRBJ1-2
CDR3: CASSFRPQDGYTF
DNA: TGCGCCAGCAGTTTTAGACCCCAGGATGGCTACACCTTC

D: -
size: -
V: TRBV14
length: 17
J: TRBJ2-1
CDR3: CASSLPTRDPTYNEQFF
DNA: TGTGCCAGCAGCCTGCCCACCCGGGACCCAACCTACAATGAGCAGTTCTTC

D: -
size: -
V: TRBV5-4
length: 14
J: TRBJ1-2
CDR3: CASSSAETLSGYTF
DNA: TGTGCCAGCAGCTCTGCGGAGACCTTGAGTGGCTACACCTTC

D: TRBD1
size: -
V: TRBV6-1
length: 15
J: TRBJ1-2
CDR3: CASSEPGQGVLGYTF
DNA: TGTGCCAGCAGTGAACCGGGACAGGGGGTCCTTGGCTACACCTTC

D: -
size: -
V: TRBV12-3/TRBV12-4
length: 13
J: TRBJ1-1
CDR3: CASSLNLNTEAFF
DNA: TGTGCCAGCAGTTTAAATCTGAACACTGAAGCTTTCTTT